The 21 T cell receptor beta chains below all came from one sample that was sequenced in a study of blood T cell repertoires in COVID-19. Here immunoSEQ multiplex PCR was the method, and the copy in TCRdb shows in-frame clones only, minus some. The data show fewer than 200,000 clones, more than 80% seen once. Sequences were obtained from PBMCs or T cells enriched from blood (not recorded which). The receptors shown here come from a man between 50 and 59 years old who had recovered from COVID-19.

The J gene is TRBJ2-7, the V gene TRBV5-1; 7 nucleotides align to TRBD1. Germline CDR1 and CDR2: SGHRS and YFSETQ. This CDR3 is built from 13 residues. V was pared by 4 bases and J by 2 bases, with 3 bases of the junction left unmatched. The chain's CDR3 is CASSDGTAYEQYF. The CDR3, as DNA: TGCGCCAGCAGCGATGGGACAGCCTACGAGCAGTACTTC.

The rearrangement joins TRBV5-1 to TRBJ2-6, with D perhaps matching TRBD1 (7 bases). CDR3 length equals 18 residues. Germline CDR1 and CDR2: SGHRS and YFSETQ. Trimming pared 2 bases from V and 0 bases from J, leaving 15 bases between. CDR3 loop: CASSLLQGGRSGANVLTF. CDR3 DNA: TGCGCCAGCAGCTTACTTCAGGGGGGACGCTCTGGGGCCAACGTCCTGACTTTC.

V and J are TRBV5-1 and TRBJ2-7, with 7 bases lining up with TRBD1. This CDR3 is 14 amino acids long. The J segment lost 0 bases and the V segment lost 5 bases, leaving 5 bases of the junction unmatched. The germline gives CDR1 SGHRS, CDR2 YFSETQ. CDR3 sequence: CASSRDSSSYEQYF. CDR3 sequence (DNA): TGCGCCAGCAGTCGGGACAGCAGCTCCTACGAGCAGTACTTC.

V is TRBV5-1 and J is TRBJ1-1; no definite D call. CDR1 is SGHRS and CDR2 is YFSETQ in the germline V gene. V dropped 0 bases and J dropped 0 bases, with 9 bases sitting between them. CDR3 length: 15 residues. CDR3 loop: CASSLDASVNTEAFF. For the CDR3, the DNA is TGCGCCAGCAGCTTGGATGCGTCCGTGAACACTGAAGCTTTCTTT.

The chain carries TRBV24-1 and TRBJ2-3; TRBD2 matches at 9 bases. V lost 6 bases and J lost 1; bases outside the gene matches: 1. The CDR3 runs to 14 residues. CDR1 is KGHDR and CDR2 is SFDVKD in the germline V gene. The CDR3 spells CATSSGGRTDTQYF. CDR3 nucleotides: TGTGCCACCAGTAGCGGGGGGCGCACAGATACGCAGTATTTT.

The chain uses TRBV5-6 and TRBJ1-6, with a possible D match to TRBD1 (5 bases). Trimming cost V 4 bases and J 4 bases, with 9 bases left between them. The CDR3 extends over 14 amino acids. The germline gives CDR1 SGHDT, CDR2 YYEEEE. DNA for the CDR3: TGTGCCAGCAGCCTCCGGACATATAATTCACCCCTCCACTTT. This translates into CASSLRTYNSPLHF.

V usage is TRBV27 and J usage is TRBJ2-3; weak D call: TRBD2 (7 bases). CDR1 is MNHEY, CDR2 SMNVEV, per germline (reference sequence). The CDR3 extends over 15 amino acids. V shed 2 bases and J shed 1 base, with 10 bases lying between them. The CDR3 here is CASSLAGAGTDTQYF. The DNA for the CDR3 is TGTGCCAGCAGTTTAGCGGGGGCAGGCACAGATACGCAGTATTTT.

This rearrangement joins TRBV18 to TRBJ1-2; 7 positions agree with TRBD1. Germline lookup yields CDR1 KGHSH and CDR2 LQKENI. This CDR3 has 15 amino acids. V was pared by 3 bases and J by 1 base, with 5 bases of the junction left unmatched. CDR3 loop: CASSPPGQFNYGYTF. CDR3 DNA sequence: TGTGCCAGCTCACCGCCGGGACAGTTTAACTATGGCTACACCTTC.

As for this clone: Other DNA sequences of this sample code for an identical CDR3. The CDR3 loop is CASSIGTGGNQPQHF. DNA of the CDR3: TGTGCCAGTAGTATAGGGACAGGGGGCAATCAGCCCCAGCATTTT. The genes are TRBV19 and TRBJ1-5, with TRBD1 matching 9 bases. This CDR3 has 15 amino acids. Losses at the gene ends were 1 base for V and 2 bases for J; bases not matched to a gene: 0. Germline V gives CDR1 LNHDA, CDR2 SQIVND (reference sequence).

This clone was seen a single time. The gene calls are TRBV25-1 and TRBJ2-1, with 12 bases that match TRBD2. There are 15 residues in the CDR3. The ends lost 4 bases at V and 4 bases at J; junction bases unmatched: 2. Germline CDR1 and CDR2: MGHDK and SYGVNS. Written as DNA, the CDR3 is TGTGCCAGCAGTGTCACTAGCGGGGGGTACAATGAGCAGTTCTTC. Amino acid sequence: CASSVTSGGYNEQFF.

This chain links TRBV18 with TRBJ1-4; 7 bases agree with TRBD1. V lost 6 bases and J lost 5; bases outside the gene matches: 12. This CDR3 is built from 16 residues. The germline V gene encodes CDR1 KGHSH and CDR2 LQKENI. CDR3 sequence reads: CASSRRGDSKNEKLFF. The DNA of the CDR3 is TGTGCCAGCTCTAGACGCGGGGACAGTAAAAATGAAAAACTGTTTTTT.

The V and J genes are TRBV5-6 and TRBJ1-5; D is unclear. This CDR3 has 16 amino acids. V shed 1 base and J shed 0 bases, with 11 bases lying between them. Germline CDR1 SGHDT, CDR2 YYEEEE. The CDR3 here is CASSLRSFGSNQPQHF. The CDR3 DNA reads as TGTGCCAGCAGCTTGAGGAGTTTCGGTAGCAATCAGCCCCAGCATTTT.

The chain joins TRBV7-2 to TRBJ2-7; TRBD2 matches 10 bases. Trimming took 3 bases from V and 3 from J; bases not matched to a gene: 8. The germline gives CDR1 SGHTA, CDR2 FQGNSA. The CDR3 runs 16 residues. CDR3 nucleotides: TGTGCCAGCAGCTTGGCCAGCGGGGGGGCATTCTACGAGCAGTACTTC. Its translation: CASSLASGGAFYEQYF.

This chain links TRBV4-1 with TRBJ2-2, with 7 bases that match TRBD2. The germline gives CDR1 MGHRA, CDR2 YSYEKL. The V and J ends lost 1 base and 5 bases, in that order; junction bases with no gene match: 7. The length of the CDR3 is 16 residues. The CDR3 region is CASSQGGRVLTGELFF. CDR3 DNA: TGCGCCAGCAGCCAAGGAGGGAGGGTCCTGACCGGGGAGCTGTTTTTT.

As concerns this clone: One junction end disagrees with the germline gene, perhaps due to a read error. CDR3 bases: TGTGCCAGCAGTTTAGGGGGGGCTGAAGCTTTCTTT. This encodes CASSLGGAEAFF. The chain is built from TRBV7-9 and TRBJ1-1; the D gene is possibly TRBD1 (6 bases). The germline V gene encodes CDR1 SEHNR and CDR2 FQNEAQ (reference sequence). CDR3 size: 12 residues.

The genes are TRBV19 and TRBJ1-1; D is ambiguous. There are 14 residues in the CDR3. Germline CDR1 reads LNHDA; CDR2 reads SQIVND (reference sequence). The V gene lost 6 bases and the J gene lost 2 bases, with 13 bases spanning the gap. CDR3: CASRPRPSNTEAFF. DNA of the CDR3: TGTGCCAGTAGACCTAGGCCAAGCAACACTGAAGCTTTCTTT.

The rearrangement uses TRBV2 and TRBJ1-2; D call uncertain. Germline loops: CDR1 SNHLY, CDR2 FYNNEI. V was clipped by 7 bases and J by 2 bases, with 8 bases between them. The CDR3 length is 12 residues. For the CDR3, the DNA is TGTGCCAGCAAAACAGAGAACTATGGCTACACCTTC. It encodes CASKTENYGYTF.

The CDR3 coding sequence is TGTGCCAGCAGTTTCGGCGGGGGGGGCTCCTACGAGCAGTACTTC. Residues: CASSFGGGGSYEQYF. V is TRBV6-2 or TRBV6-3 and J is TRBJ2-7; 9 bases agree with TRBD2. CDR3 length: 15 amino acids. The germline V gene has CDR1 MNHEY and CDR2 SVGEGT. V shed 4 bases and J 0 bases; nucleotides not matched to a gene: 4.

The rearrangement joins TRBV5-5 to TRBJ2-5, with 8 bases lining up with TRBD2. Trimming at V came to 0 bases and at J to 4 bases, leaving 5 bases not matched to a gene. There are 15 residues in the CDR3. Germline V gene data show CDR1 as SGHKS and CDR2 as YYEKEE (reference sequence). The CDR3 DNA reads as TGTGCCAGCAGCTTGGAAGGCCTAGCGGGAGAGACCCAGTACTTC. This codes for CASSLEGLAGETQYF.

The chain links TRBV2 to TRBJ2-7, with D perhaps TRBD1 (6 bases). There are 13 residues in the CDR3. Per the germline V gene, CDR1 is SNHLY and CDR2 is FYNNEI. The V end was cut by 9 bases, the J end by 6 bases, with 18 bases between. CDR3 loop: CASRNRAFSEQYF. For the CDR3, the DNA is TGTGCCAGTCGGAACAGGGCCTTTTCCGAGCAGTACTTC.

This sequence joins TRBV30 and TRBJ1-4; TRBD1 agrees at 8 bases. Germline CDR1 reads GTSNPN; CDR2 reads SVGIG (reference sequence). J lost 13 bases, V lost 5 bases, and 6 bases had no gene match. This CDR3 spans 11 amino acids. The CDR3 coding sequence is TGTGCCTGGCGGACAGGGTATATACTGTTTTTT. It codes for CAWRTGYILFF.